This T cell receptor beta chain is from a study of OX40 agonist ivuxolimab in advanced cancers. Notes on the study in general: Both CD4+ and CD8+ T cell populations in blood had undergone clonal expansion by week 6 at 0.1 to 3.0 mg/kg.

V was clipped by 1 base and J by 5 bases; unmatched bases: 6. Germline V gives CDR1 PRHDT, CDR2 FYEKMQ (reference sequence). The CDR3 is 16 residues long. Method: immunoSEQ multiplex PCR; TCRdb's copy keeps in-frame clones and lacks some. The data show around 76,000 clones, more than 80% seen once. A note on this clone: Its target is not known.

The sequences come from CD4+ or CD8+ T cells sorted from blood, collected in a trial of the OX40 agonist ivuxolimab. The rearrangement joins TRBV13 to TRBJ2-1, with 9 bases aligning to TRBD2. The clonotype originates from an adult with an advanced solid tumor such as melanoma, head and neck, liver or kidney cancer. CDR3 residues: CASSLEGRLADNEQFF. The CDR3 DNA is TGTGCCAGCAGCTTAGAGGGGCGACTAGCGGACAATGAGCAGTTCTTC.